This T cell receptor beta chain was sequenced in a study of T cells in Graves' hyperthyroidism and ophthalmopathy. Study-level results: For ophthalmopathy, model prediction preceded onset by a median 6.5 months.

Trimming at V came to 3 bases and at J to 4 bases, leaving 7 bases not matched to a gene. This CDR3 spans 17 amino acids. CDR1 is KGHDR, CDR2 SFDVKD, per germline. Comment on this clonotype: Its antigen is as yet unknown.

Amplification of TCR beta CDR3 regions used RNA as the template. Carried out on the TCR CDR3, a first-round RT-PCR used the HTBI primer set. Using its own MiXCR run on the multiplex PCR reads, TCRdb lists one record per CDR3 protein. The table includes roughly 740,000 distinct CDR3 sequences, about 16% detected once. Out of approximately 10 ml of fresh peripheral blood came the PBMCs. The chain employs TRBV24-1 and TRBJ2-2; 10 bases map to TRBD2. The sequenced sample consisted of blood. This TCR was recovered from a man between 18 and 29 years old with Graves' hyperthyroidism. Written as DNA, the CDR3 is TGTGCCACCAGTGATCCCGGACTAGCGGATCTCACCGGGGAGCTGTTTTTT. As protein: CATSDPGLADLTGELFF.